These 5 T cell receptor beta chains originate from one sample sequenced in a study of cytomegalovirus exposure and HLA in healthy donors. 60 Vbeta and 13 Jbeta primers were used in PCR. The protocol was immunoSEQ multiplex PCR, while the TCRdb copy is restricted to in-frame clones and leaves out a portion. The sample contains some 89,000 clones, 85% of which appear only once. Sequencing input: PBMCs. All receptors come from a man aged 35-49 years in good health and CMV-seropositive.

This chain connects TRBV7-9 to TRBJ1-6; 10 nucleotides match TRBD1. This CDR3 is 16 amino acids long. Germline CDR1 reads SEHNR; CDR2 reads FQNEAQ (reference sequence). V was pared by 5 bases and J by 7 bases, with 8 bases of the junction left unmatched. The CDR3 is CASSLRQGAMNSPLHF. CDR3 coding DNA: TGTGCCAGCAGCCTCAGACAGGGGGCAATGAATTCACCCCTCCACTTT.

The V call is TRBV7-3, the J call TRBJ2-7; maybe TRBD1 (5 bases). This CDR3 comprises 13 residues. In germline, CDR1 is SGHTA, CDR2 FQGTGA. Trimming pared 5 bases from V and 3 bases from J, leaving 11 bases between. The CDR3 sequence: CASSPTGGYEQYF. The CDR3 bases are TGTGCCAGCAGCCCCACAGGCGGCTACGAGCAGTACTTC.

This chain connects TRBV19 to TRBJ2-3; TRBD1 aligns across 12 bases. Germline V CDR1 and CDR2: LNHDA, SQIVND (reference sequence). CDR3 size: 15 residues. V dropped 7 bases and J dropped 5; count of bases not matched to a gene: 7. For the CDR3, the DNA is TGTGCCAGTATTCCGGGACAGGGGGCAGGAGATACGCAGTATTTT. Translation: CASIPGQGAGDTQYF.

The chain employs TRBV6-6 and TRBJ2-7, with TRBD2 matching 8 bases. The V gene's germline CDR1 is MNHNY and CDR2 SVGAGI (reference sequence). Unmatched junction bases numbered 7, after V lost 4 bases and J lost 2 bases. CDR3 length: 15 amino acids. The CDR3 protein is CASSSQAGAAYEQYF. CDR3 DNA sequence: TGTGCCAGCAGTTCCCAAGCGGGAGCGGCCTACGAGCAGTACTTC.

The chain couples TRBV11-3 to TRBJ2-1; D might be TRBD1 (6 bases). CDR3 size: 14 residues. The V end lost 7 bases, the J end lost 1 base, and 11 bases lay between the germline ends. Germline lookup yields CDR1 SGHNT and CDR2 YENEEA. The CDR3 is CASTQGGSYNEQFF. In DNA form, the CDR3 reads TGTGCCAGCACCCAAGGGGGTTCCTACAATGAGCAGTTCTTC.